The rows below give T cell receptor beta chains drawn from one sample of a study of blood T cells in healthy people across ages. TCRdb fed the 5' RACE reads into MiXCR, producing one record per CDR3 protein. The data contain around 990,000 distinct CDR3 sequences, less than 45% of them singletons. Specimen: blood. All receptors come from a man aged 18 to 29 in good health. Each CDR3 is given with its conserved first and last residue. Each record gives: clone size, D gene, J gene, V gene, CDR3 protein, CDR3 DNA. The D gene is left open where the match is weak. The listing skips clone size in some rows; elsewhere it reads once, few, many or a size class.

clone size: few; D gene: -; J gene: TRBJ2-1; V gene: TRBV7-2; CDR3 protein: CASSFKVWATYNEQFF; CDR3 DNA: TGTGCCAGCAGCTTTAAGGTATGGGCGACTTACAATGAGCAGTTCTTC
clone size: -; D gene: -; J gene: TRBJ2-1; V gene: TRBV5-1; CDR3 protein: CASSSTGEAYNEQFF; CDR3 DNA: TGCGCCAGCAGCTCGACAGGTGAAGCCTACAATGAGCAGTTCTTC
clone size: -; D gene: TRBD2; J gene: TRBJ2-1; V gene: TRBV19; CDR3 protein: CASSRLAGLTYNEQFF; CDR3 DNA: TGTGCCAGTAGTCGGCTAGCGGGTCTTACCTACAATGAGCAGTTCTTC
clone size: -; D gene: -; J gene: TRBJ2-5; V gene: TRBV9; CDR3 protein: CASSVLGRDEQYF; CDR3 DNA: TGTGCCAGCAGCGTACTGGGTAGGGATGAGCAGTACTTC
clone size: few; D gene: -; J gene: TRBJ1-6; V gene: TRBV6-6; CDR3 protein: CASSYSTDYNSPLHF; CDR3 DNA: TGTGCCAGCAGTTACTCGACAGACTATAATTCACCCCTCCACTTT
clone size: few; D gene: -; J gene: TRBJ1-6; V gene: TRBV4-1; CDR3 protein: CASSQGPFVGSPLHF; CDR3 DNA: TGCGCCAGCAGCCAAGGACCCTTCGTAGGTTCACCCCTCCACTTT
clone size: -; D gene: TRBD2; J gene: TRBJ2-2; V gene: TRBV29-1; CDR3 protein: CSTSGAYGGELFF; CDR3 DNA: TGCAGTACTAGCGGGGCTTACGGCGGGGAGCTGTTTTTT
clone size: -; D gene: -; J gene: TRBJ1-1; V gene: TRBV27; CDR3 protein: CASSPHPSIVEAFF; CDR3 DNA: TGTGCCAGCAGTCCGCACCCATCGATAGTTGAAGCTTTCTTT
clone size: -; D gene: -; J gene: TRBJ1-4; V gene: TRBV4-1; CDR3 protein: CASSQQGLYEKLFF; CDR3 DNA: TGCGCCAGCAGCCAACAGGGGCTGTATGAAAAACTGTTTTTT
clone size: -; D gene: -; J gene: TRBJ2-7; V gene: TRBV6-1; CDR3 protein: CASSEGGTYEQYF; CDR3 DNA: TGTGCCAGCAGTGAGGGTGGGACCTACGAGCAGTACTTC
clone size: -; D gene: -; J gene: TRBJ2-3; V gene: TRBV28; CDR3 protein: CASSNPDTQYF; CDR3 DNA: TGTGCCAGCAGTAATCCGGATACGCAGTATTTT
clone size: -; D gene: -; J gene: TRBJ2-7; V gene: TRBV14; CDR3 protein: CASSQGREKQYF; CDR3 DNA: TGTGCCAGCAGCCAAGGAAGGGAAAAGCAGTACTTC
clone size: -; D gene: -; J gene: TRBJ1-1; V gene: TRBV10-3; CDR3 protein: CAILSGGGTEAFF; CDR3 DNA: TGTGCCATCCTATCCGGCGGTGGCACTGAAGCTTTCTTT
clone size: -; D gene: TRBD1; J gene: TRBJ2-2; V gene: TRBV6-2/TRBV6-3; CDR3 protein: CASNRGSNTGERFF; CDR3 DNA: TGTGCCAGCAACAGGGGGTCGAACACCGGGGAGCGGTTTTTT
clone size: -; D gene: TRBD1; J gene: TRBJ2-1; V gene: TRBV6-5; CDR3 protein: CASSYTTRDRGNEQFF; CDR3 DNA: TGTGCCAGCAGTTACACTACCCGGGACAGGGGCAATGAGCAGTTCTTC
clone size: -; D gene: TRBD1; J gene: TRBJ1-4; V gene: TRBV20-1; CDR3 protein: CSARDAGTVNEKLFF; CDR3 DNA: TGCAGTGCTAGAGATGCCGGGACAGTAAATGAAAAACTGTTTTTT
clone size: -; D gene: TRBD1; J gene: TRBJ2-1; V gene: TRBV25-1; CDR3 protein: CASSARTGFYNEQFF; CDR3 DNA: TGTGCCAGCAGTGCCCGGACAGGGTTCTACAATGAGCAGTTCTTC
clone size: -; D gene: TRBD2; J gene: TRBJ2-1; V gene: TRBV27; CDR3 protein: CASSLSRGGPFLKQFF; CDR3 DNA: TGTGCCAGCAGTTTGTCGCGGGGGGGGCCATTTTTGAAGCAGTTCTTC
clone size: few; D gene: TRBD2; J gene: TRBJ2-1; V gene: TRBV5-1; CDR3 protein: CASSRSLAPGFEQFF; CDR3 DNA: TGCGCCAGCAGCCGCTCACTAGCGCCAGGATTTGAGCAGTTCTTC
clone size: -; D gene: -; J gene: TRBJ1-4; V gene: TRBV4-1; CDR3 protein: CASSQVQGLGEKLFF; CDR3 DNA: TGCGCCAGCAGCCAAGTCCAGGGGTTAGGTGAAAAACTGTTTTTT
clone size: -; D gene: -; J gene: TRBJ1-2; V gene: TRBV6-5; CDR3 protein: CASYPGLWGYGYTF; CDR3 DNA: TGTGCCAGCTATCCGGGACTTTGGGGCTATGGCTACACCTTC
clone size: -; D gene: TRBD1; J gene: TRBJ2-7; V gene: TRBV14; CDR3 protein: CASSQVDRANEQYF; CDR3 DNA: TGTGCCAGCAGCCAAGTCGACAGGGCAAACGAGCAGTACTTC
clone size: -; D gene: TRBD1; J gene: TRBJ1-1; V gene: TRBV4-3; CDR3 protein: CASSQVQLGQASTAFF; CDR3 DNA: TGCGCCAGCAGCCAAGTCCAACTGGGACAGGCCTCAACGGCTTTCTTT
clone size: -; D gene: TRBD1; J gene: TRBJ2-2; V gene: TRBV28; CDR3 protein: CASSLLLGTGENTGELFF; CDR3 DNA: TGTGCCAGCAGTTTATTATTAGGGACAGGGGAAAACACCGGGGAGCTGTTTTTT
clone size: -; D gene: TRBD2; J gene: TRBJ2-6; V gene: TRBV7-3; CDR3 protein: CASSLTSGLTSGANVLTF; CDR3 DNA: TGTGCCAGCAGCTTAACTAGCGGGTTGACCTCTGGGGCCAACGTCCTGACTTTC
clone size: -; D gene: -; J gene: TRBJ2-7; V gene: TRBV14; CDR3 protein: CASSQEAGLHEQYF; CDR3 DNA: TGTGCCAGCAGCCAAGAGGCGGGACTTCACGAGCAGTACTTC
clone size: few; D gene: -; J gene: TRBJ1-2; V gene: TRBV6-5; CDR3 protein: CVSSYAGGGPTF; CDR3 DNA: TGTGTCAGCAGTTACGCGGGGGGAGGCCCCACCTTC
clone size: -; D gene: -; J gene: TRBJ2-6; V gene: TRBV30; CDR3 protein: CAWSVMRGGSFSGANVLTF; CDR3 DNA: TGTGCCTGGAGTGTAATGAGGGGCGGATCCTTCTCTGGGGCCAACGTCCTGACTTTC
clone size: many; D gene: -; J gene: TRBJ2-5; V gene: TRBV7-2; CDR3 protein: CASSFSGGTYQETQYF; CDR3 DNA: TGTGCCAGCAGCTTCTCTGGCGGGACATACCAAGAGACCCAGTACTTC
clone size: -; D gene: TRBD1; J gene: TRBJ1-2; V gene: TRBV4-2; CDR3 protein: CASSQAVSSGGYGYTF; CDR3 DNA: TGTGCCAGCAGCCAAGCGGTCTCTTCAGGGGGCTATGGCTACACCTTC
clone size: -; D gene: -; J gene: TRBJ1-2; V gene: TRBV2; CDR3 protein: CASSEARLGRTNYGYTF; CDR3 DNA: TGTGCCAGCAGTGAAGCGCGGCTTGGCAGGACTAACTATGGCTACACCTTC
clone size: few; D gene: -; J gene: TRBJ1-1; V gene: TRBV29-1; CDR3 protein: CSAGTVMNTEAFF; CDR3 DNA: TGCAGCGCTGGGACGGTTATGAACACTGAAGCTTTCTTT